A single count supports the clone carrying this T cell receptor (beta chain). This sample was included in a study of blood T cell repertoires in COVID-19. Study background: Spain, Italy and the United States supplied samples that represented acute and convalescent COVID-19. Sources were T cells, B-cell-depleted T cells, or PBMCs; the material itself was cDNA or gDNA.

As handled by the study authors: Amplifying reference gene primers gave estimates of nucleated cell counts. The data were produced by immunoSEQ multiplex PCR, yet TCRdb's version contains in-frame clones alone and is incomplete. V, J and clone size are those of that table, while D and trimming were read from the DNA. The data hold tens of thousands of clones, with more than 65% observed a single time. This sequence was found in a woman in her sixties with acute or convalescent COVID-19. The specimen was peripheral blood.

The CDR3 here is CASSGGGLYGYTF. Here the CDR3 DNA reads TGTGCCAGCTCTGGCGGGGGGCTTTATGGCTACACCTTC. The chain couples TRBV18 to TRBJ1-2; weak D call: TRBD1 (6 bases). Germline V gene sequence: CDR1 KGHSH, CDR2 LQKENI. Between the trimmed V and J ends, which lost 6 bases and 5 bases, there was a span of 13 bases. The CDR3 has 13 amino acids.